This is a list of T cell receptor beta chains from one sample in a study of blood T cell repertoires in COVID-19. Sequencing was performed with immunoSEQ multiplex PCR; in TCRdb, only in-frame clones are kept and a portion is missing. This table holds around 180,000 clones, under 80% found once. Material: peripheral blood. The receptors were gathered from an elderly woman with acute or convalescent COVID-19. Both conserved end residues are part of each CDR3. The D gene is left open where the match is weak. Expanded clones are given a class, and other clones once, few, many or no size at all.

v_gene: TRBV24-1; abundance: -; j_gene: TRBJ1-4; d_gene: -; CDR3nt: TGTGCCACCAGTGAGGGCAGGGGAACTAATGAAAAACTGTTTTTT; CDR3aa: CATSEGRGTNEKLFF
v_gene: TRBV9; abundance: -; j_gene: TRBJ1-1; d_gene: -; CDR3nt: TGTGCCAGCAGCGCAACAGGGTACACTGAAGCTTTCTTT; CDR3aa: CASSATGYTEAFF
v_gene: TRBV3-1/TRBV3-2; abundance: few; j_gene: TRBJ2-6; d_gene: TRBD1; CDR3nt: TGTGCCAGCAGCCGAACAACAGGGGGCGCATCTGGGGCCAACGTCCTGACTTTC; CDR3aa: CASSRTTGGASGANVLTF
v_gene: TRBV28; abundance: few; j_gene: TRBJ1-1; d_gene: -; CDR3nt: TGTGCCAGCAGCCCCCCCGGGGAAGGGGGTTCTCACGAAGCTTTCTTT; CDR3aa: CASSPPGEGGSHEAFF
v_gene: TRBV2; abundance: -; j_gene: TRBJ1-2; d_gene: -; CDR3nt: TGTGCCAGCAGCGCCGACAGCGTTAACTATGGCTACACCTTC; CDR3aa: CASSADSVNYGYTF
v_gene: TRBV28; abundance: few; j_gene: TRBJ1-5; d_gene: -; CDR3nt: TGTGCCAGCAGTCAACAGGAGCAGCCCCAGCATTTT; CDR3aa: CASSQQEQPQHF
v_gene: TRBV19; abundance: -; j_gene: TRBJ2-6; d_gene: TRBD1; CDR3nt: TGTGCCAGTAGTATCCAAAGACAGGGCTCTGGGGCCAACGTCCTGACTTTC; CDR3aa: CASSIQRQGSGANVLTF
v_gene: TRBV27; abundance: -; j_gene: TRBJ2-1; d_gene: TRBD2; CDR3nt: TGTGCCAGCATCCCTAGCGGGAGTAACGACAATGAGCAGTTCTTC; CDR3aa: CASIPSGSNDNEQFF
v_gene: TRBV5-1; abundance: few; j_gene: TRBJ2-1; d_gene: TRBD1; CDR3nt: TGCGCCAGCAGTGTAGACAGGGTGAATGAGCAGTTCTTC; CDR3aa: CASSVDRVNEQFF
v_gene: TRBV28; abundance: -; j_gene: TRBJ2-7; d_gene: -; CDR3nt: TGTGCCAGCGGGCCCCACTACGAGCAGTACTTC; CDR3aa: CASGPHYEQYF
v_gene: TRBV7-9; abundance: -; j_gene: TRBJ2-2; d_gene: -; CDR3nt: TGTGCCAGCAGCCTTAACCGAGACTATCGGACCGGGGAGCTGTTTTTT; CDR3aa: CASSLNRDYRTGELFF
v_gene: TRBV19; abundance: many; j_gene: TRBJ2-5; d_gene: TRBD1; CDR3nt: TGTGCCAGTAGTATTCATGGGACAGGGGGGCAGGAGACCCAGTACTTC; CDR3aa: CASSIHGTGGQETQYF
v_gene: TRBV4-1; abundance: -; j_gene: TRBJ1-4; d_gene: TRBD1; CDR3nt: TGCGCCAGCAGCCACCCCTCCCCGGGACAGGGGAGGGGGGATGAAAAACTGTTTTTT; CDR3aa: CASSHPSPGQGRGDEKLFF
v_gene: TRBV12-5; abundance: -; j_gene: TRBJ2-7; d_gene: -; CDR3nt: TGTGCTAGTGGTTCGCACAGGGACGAGCAGTACTTC; CDR3aa: CASGSHRDEQYF
v_gene: TRBV5-1; abundance: few; j_gene: TRBJ1-3; d_gene: -; CDR3nt: TGCGCCAGCAGCTTGGAATTCCGCTCTGGAAACACCATATATTTT; CDR3aa: CASSLEFRSGNTIYF
v_gene: TRBV11-2; abundance: -; j_gene: TRBJ2-5; d_gene: TRBD2; CDR3nt: TGTGCCAGCAGCCAAGGTTCAGCGGGAGATGGGCGGGAGACCCAGTACTTC; CDR3aa: CASSQGSAGDGRETQYF
v_gene: TRBV3-1/TRBV3-2; abundance: -; j_gene: TRBJ1-5; d_gene: -; CDR3nt: TGTGCCAGCAGCCCTGAGTTGGGGGCGAATCAGCCCCAGCATTTT; CDR3aa: CASSPELGANQPQHF
v_gene: TRBV30; abundance: few; j_gene: TRBJ2-7; d_gene: -; CDR3nt: TGTGCCTGGGCCCGAGGGCTGACCTACGAGCAGTACTTC; CDR3aa: CAWARGLTYEQYF
v_gene: TRBV9; abundance: -; j_gene: TRBJ2-5; d_gene: TRBD1; CDR3nt: TGTGCCAGCAGCCCCCGGGACAGCCAAGAGACCCAGTACTTC; CDR3aa: CASSPRDSQETQYF
v_gene: TRBV4-2; abundance: few; j_gene: TRBJ2-2; d_gene: TRBD2; CDR3nt: TGTGCCAGCCAGAGCGGGAGAAACACCGGGGAGCTGTTTTTT; CDR3aa: CASQSGRNTGELFF
v_gene: TRBV6-4; abundance: -; j_gene: TRBJ2-2; d_gene: -; CDR3nt: TGTGCCAGCAGTAAGGGGGCGAACACCGGGGAGCTGTTTTTT; CDR3aa: CASSKGANTGELFF
v_gene: TRBV27; abundance: -; j_gene: TRBJ1-2; d_gene: -; CDR3nt: TGTGCCAGCAGTACTGGACAGACTCCTTATGGCTACACCTTC; CDR3aa: CASSTGQTPYGYTF
v_gene: TRBV4-1; abundance: once; j_gene: TRBJ1-5; d_gene: TRBD1; CDR3nt: TGCGCCAGCAGCCAGGCGGGACAGGGGGTGGATCAGCCCCAGCATTTT; CDR3aa: CASSQAGQGVDQPQHF
v_gene: TRBV7-8; abundance: -; j_gene: TRBJ2-1; d_gene: TRBD2; CDR3nt: TGTGCCAGCAGCTCAGGACTAGCGGGAGTCAATGAGCAGTTCTTC; CDR3aa: CASSSGLAGVNEQFF
v_gene: TRBV6-2/TRBV6-3; abundance: -; j_gene: TRBJ2-3; d_gene: TRBD2; CDR3nt: TGTGCCAGCAGTTACGGACTAGCGGGAGACCCGGATACGCAGTATTTT; CDR3aa: CASSYGLAGDPDTQYF
v_gene: TRBV28; abundance: -; j_gene: TRBJ2-5; d_gene: -; CDR3nt: TGTGCCAGCAGTTTAGGAGGTGGGCGAGAGACCCAGTACTTC; CDR3aa: CASSLGGGRETQYF
v_gene: TRBV19; abundance: -; j_gene: TRBJ2-2; d_gene: -; CDR3nt: TGTGCCAGTAGTTTAACAGTGTCGGCCGGGGAGCTGTTTTTT; CDR3aa: CASSLTVSAGELFF
v_gene: TRBV19; abundance: few; j_gene: TRBJ1-5; d_gene: TRBD1; CDR3nt: TGTGCCAGTTCCGGGACAGGGGGCAATCAGCCCCAGCATTTT; CDR3aa: CASSGTGGNQPQHF
v_gene: TRBV5-6; abundance: -; j_gene: TRBJ2-3; d_gene: TRBD1; CDR3nt: TGTGCCAGCAGCTTGGACAGGGGTGATACGCAGTATTTT; CDR3aa: CASSLDRGDTQYF
v_gene: TRBV30; abundance: once; j_gene: TRBJ1-1; d_gene: TRBD1; CDR3nt: TGTGCCTGGAGTGCCGACAGGGCACCAGCTTTCTTT; CDR3aa: CAWSADRAPAFF
v_gene: TRBV5-1; abundance: -; j_gene: TRBJ2-7; d_gene: TRBD1; CDR3nt: TGCGCCAGCAGCTTGGCCCGGACAGGGGACGAGCAGTACTTC; CDR3aa: CASSLARTGDEQYF
v_gene: TRBV20-1; abundance: -; j_gene: TRBJ2-2; d_gene: TRBD1; CDR3nt: TGCAGTGCTAGTCTTCCGGCGGGACAGGGTTTGTCCGGGGAGCTGTTTTTT; CDR3aa: CSASLPAGQGLSGELFF
v_gene: TRBV27; abundance: -; j_gene: TRBJ1-4; d_gene: TRBD1; CDR3nt: TGTGCCAGCAGTTTGATGACAGGGAGAACGGCAACTAATGAAAAACTGTTTTTT; CDR3aa: CASSLMTGRTATNEKLFF
v_gene: TRBV24-1; abundance: many; j_gene: TRBJ2-2; d_gene: -; CDR3nt: TGTGCCACCGGGGGGGCCACGAACACCGGGGAGCTGTTTTTT; CDR3aa: CATGGATNTGELFF
v_gene: TRBV30; abundance: few; j_gene: TRBJ1-1; d_gene: -; CDR3nt: TGTGCCTGGAGTCCAGGTGCTCACACTGAAGCTTTCTTT; CDR3aa: CAWSPGAHTEAFF
v_gene: TRBV7-2; abundance: -; j_gene: TRBJ1-4; d_gene: TRBD1; CDR3nt: TGTGCCAGCACCCTACAGGGGGCTAGCGGTGAAAAACTGTTTTTT; CDR3aa: CASTLQGASGEKLFF
v_gene: TRBV5-1; abundance: few; j_gene: TRBJ1-6; d_gene: TRBD1; CDR3nt: TGCGCCAGCAGCCCTGGGACGGGGACAGATTATAATTCACCCCTCCACTTT; CDR3aa: CASSPGTGTDYNSPLHF
v_gene: TRBV28; abundance: -; j_gene: TRBJ2-7; d_gene: TRBD1; CDR3nt: TGTGCCAGCAGTACCTTAGAGGGGGCGAGGTACGAGCAGTACTTC; CDR3aa: CASSTLEGARYEQYF
v_gene: TRBV5-1; abundance: -; j_gene: TRBJ2-5; d_gene: -; CDR3nt: TGCGCCAGCAGCTTGACTAGGACAGTCCAAGAGACCCAGTACTTC; CDR3aa: CASSLTRTVQETQYF
v_gene: TRBV2; abundance: -; j_gene: TRBJ2-7; d_gene: TRBD1; CDR3nt: TGTGCCAGCAGTGGTGACAGGGGTTACGGCGAGCAGTACTTC; CDR3aa: CASSGDRGYGEQYF
v_gene: TRBV27; abundance: -; j_gene: TRBJ2-7; d_gene: TRBD2; CDR3nt: TGTGCCAGCAGTTTTGCCCTTGCGGCGGGAGACAAGAACGAGCAGTACTTC; CDR3aa: CASSFALAAGDKNEQYF
v_gene: TRBV28; abundance: -; j_gene: TRBJ1-6; d_gene: TRBD1; CDR3nt: TGTGCCTACCGCGGGCCAGGGGGCAATAATTCACCCCTCCACTTT; CDR3aa: CAYRGPGGNNSPLHF
v_gene: TRBV6-5; abundance: -; j_gene: TRBJ1-1; d_gene: TRBD1; CDR3nt: TGTGCCAGCAGTTACGGCCGACAGGGGGCTGAAGCTTTCTTT; CDR3aa: CASSYGRQGAEAFF
v_gene: TRBV28; abundance: -; j_gene: TRBJ1-5; d_gene: TRBD1; CDR3nt: TGTGCCAGCAGCCCGACAGGGGCGAGCAATCAGCCCCAGCATTTT; CDR3aa: CASSPTGASNQPQHF
v_gene: TRBV27; abundance: -; j_gene: TRBJ1-2; d_gene: -; CDR3nt: TGTGCCAGCAGTTTCTTTTCTGGGCAGTCGGGGGGCTACACCTTC; CDR3aa: CASSFFSGQSGGYTF
v_gene: TRBV6-1; abundance: once; j_gene: TRBJ1-3; d_gene: TRBD1; CDR3nt: TGTGCCAGCAGTGAGATGACAGGGGGCTCTGGAAACACCATATATTTT; CDR3aa: CASSEMTGGSGNTIYF
v_gene: TRBV5-1; abundance: few; j_gene: TRBJ2-3; d_gene: TRBD2; CDR3nt: TGCGCCAGCAGCTTGGTTCCTAGCGGGACTAGCACAGATACGCAGTATTTT; CDR3aa: CASSLVPSGTSTDTQYF
v_gene: TRBV29-1; abundance: few; j_gene: TRBJ2-5; d_gene: -; CDR3nt: TGCAGCGTTGACGGAGGGGGCGGGTTGGAGACCCAGTACTTC; CDR3aa: CSVDGGGGLETQYF
v_gene: TRBV6-5; abundance: -; j_gene: TRBJ2-5; d_gene: TRBD1; CDR3nt: TGTGCCAGCACTACGACAGGGGATAAAAAGACCCAGTACTTC; CDR3aa: CASTTTGDKKTQYF
v_gene: TRBV14; abundance: once; j_gene: TRBJ1-2; d_gene: TRBD1; CDR3nt: TGTGCCAGCAGCCCGTACAGGGGTCGAGTCGGCTATGGCTACACCTTC; CDR3aa: CASSPYRGRVGYGYTF
v_gene: TRBV5-6; abundance: -; j_gene: TRBJ2-7; d_gene: -; CDR3nt: TGTGCCAGCAGCCGGGGGTTCCAACACGAGCAGTACTTC; CDR3aa: CASSRGFQHEQYF
v_gene: TRBV6-4; abundance: -; j_gene: TRBJ1-5; d_gene: -; CDR3nt: TGTGCCAGCACCCCCCGAAAAGGTTTTGCTGGGGGCTCCCAGCATTTT; CDR3aa: CASTPRKGFAGGSQHF
v_gene: TRBV7-8; abundance: -; j_gene: TRBJ2-5; d_gene: -; CDR3nt: TGTGCCAGCAGCGTCACAGTCCAAGAGACCCAGTACTTC; CDR3aa: CASSVTVQETQYF